This is a list of T cell receptor beta chains from one sample in a study of graft-versus-host responses after intestinal transplantation. Antigens of these TCRs are unknown. Libraries were prepared by immunoSEQ multiplex PCR; TCRdb keeps only in-frame clonotypes and omits some of them. This table holds 55,000 to 75,000 clones, 84% found once. The sequencing here drew on unstimulated CD4+ T cells sorted from spleen or lymph node cells, taken before transplant. Source of these receptors: a human donor who was the organ donor for an intestinal transplant. The CDR3 runs from the conserved cysteine through the conserved F or W. The order of the fields is D gene, V gene, J gene, clone size, CDR3 protein, CDR3 DNA. The D gene is left open where the match is weak. Clone size appears in some rows only: once, few, many, or a class for an expanded clone.

d_gene: TRBD2; v_gene: TRBV13; j_gene: TRBJ2-1; abundance: -; CDR3aa: CASSPEGLAGGPHEQFF; CDR3nt: TGTGCCAGCAGCCCAGAGGGACTAGCGGGGGGGCCCCATGAGCAGTTCTTC
d_gene: TRBD2; v_gene: TRBV6-6; j_gene: TRBJ2-5; abundance: -; CDR3aa: CASSSSGGRLETQYF; CDR3nt: TGTGCCAGCAGTTCGAGCGGGGGGCGTTTAGAGACCCAGTACTTC
d_gene: -; v_gene: TRBV5-1; j_gene: TRBJ1-1; abundance: -; CDR3aa: CASSLVGSTNTEAFF; CDR3nt: TGCGCCAGCAGCTTGGTTGGCAGTACGAACACTGAAGCTTTCTTT
d_gene: -; v_gene: TRBV5-5; j_gene: TRBJ1-2; abundance: -; CDR3aa: CASSLGPGDYGYTF; CDR3nt: TGTGCCAGCAGCTTGGGGCCAGGTGACTATGGCTACACCTTC
d_gene: -; v_gene: TRBV28; j_gene: TRBJ1-3; abundance: -; CDR3aa: CASSPGDGNTIYF; CDR3nt: TGTGCCAGCTCCCCAGGGGACGGAAACACCATATATTTT
d_gene: -; v_gene: TRBV19; j_gene: TRBJ2-3; abundance: -; CDR3aa: CASRREPSSTDTQYF; CDR3nt: TGTGCCAGTAGAAGGGAGCCTTCTAGCACAGATACGCAGTATTTT
d_gene: TRBD1; v_gene: TRBV6-1; j_gene: TRBJ2-3; abundance: -; CDR3aa: CASRGQDGTLQYF; CDR3nt: TGTGCCAGCAGGGGACAGGACGGAACTTTGCAGTATTTT
d_gene: TRBD2; v_gene: TRBV2; j_gene: TRBJ2-1; abundance: -; CDR3aa: CASTQQRGPNNEQFF; CDR3nt: TGTGCCAGCACCCAGCAGCGGGGGCCCAACAATGAGCAGTTCTTC
d_gene: TRBD1; v_gene: TRBV10-3; j_gene: TRBJ1-3; abundance: -; CDR3aa: CAIGQGGNTIYF; CDR3nt: TGTGCCATCGGACAGGGAGGAAACACCATATATTTT
d_gene: -; v_gene: TRBV19; j_gene: TRBJ1-6; abundance: -; CDR3aa: CASQKLGAQGSSYNSPLHF; CDR3nt: TGTGCCAGCCAGAAGTTGGGTGCGCAGGGGAGCTCCTATAATTCACCCCTCCACTTT
d_gene: -; v_gene: TRBV7-2; j_gene: TRBJ1-1; abundance: -; CDR3aa: CASSLLRAGSPLGTEAFF; CDR3nt: TGTGCCAGCAGCTTATTAAGGGCAGGGTCCCCCCTGGGGACTGAAGCTTTCTTT
d_gene: TRBD1; v_gene: TRBV29-1; j_gene: TRBJ2-3; abundance: -; CDR3aa: CSVDREDTQYF; CDR3nt: TGCAGCGTAGACAGGGAGGATACGCAGTATTTT
d_gene: -; v_gene: TRBV25-1; j_gene: TRBJ1-2; abundance: -; CDR3aa: CASSEEVNYGYTF; CDR3nt: TGTGCCAGCAGTGAAGAGGTTAACTATGGCTACACCTTC
d_gene: TRBD1; v_gene: TRBV9; j_gene: TRBJ2-4; abundance: -; CDR3aa: CASSVVGTGGDIQYF; CDR3nt: TGTGCCAGCAGCGTAGTAGGGACAGGGGGGGACATTCAGTACTTC
d_gene: -; v_gene: TRBV11-2; j_gene: TRBJ2-5; abundance: -; CDR3aa: CASSLGPNGETQYF; CDR3nt: TGTGCCAGCAGCTTAGGCCCCAACGGAGAGACCCAGTACTTC
d_gene: -; v_gene: TRBV6-5; j_gene: TRBJ1-4; abundance: -; CDR3aa: CASTPLRGYREKLFF; CDR3nt: TGTGCCAGCACCCCCTTACGGGGGTATCGGGAAAAACTGTTTTTT
d_gene: TRBD1; v_gene: TRBV7-9; j_gene: TRBJ2-1; abundance: -; CDR3aa: CASSFGTGDEQFF; CDR3nt: TGTGCCAGCAGCTTCGGGACAGGGGATGAGCAGTTCTTC
d_gene: TRBD2; v_gene: TRBV4-2; j_gene: TRBJ2-5; abundance: -; CDR3aa: CASSQLGGGETQYF; CDR3nt: TGTGCCAGCAGCCAACTTGGGGGGGGTGAGACCCAGTACTTC
d_gene: -; v_gene: TRBV5-4; j_gene: TRBJ1-2; abundance: -; CDR3aa: CASSLGPSYGYTF; CDR3nt: TGTGCCAGCAGCTTGGGGCCCTCCTATGGCTACACCTTC
d_gene: -; v_gene: TRBV13; j_gene: TRBJ2-2; abundance: -; CDR3aa: CASSPGRSRGFTGELFF; CDR3nt: TGTGCCAGCAGCCCGGGACGCTCCAGGGGCTTTACCGGGGAGCTGTTTTTT
d_gene: TRBD2; v_gene: TRBV7-2; j_gene: TRBJ2-3; abundance: -; CDR3aa: CASSFLAGGLGDTQYF; CDR3nt: TGTGCCAGCAGCTTTCTAGCGGGGGGCCTCGGGGATACGCAGTATTTT
d_gene: -; v_gene: TRBV7-2; j_gene: TRBJ1-4; abundance: -; CDR3aa: CASSLDTDPPELFF; CDR3nt: TGTGCCAGCAGCTTAGACACAGATCCGCCCGAACTGTTTTTT
d_gene: -; v_gene: TRBV19; j_gene: TRBJ2-1; abundance: -; CDR3aa: CASNWAELNNEQFF; CDR3nt: TGTGCCAGTAACTGGGCAGAGCTGAACAATGAGCAGTTCTTC
d_gene: TRBD1; v_gene: TRBV5-4; j_gene: TRBJ2-5; abundance: -; CDR3aa: CASSLGSGGEETQYF; CDR3nt: TGTGCCAGCAGCTTGGGGTCAGGGGGCGAAGAGACCCAGTACTTC
d_gene: -; v_gene: TRBV7-6; j_gene: TRBJ1-5; abundance: -; CDR3aa: CASSASGQSSQPQHF; CDR3nt: TGTGCCAGCAGCGCTAGCGGACAATCTAGTCAGCCCCAGCATTTT
d_gene: -; v_gene: TRBV28; j_gene: TRBJ1-5; abundance: once; CDR3aa: CASSFTAAFGNQPQHF; CDR3nt: TGTGCCAGCAGTTTCACCGCTGCGTTCGGCAATCAGCCCCAGCATTTT
d_gene: TRBD1; v_gene: TRBV5-1; j_gene: TRBJ2-3; abundance: -; CDR3aa: CASSPGQGPVDTQYF; CDR3nt: TGCGCCAGCAGCCCGGGACAGGGACCTGTAGATACGCAGTATTTT
d_gene: TRBD2; v_gene: TRBV6-6; j_gene: TRBJ2-3; abundance: -; CDR3aa: CASSYGVSSGRDTQYF; CDR3nt: TGTGCCAGCAGTTACGGCGTCTCCTCCGGGAGGGATACGCAGTATTTT
d_gene: TRBD1; v_gene: TRBV11-2; j_gene: TRBJ2-6; abundance: once; CDR3aa: CASSILQGAGSGANVLTF; CDR3nt: TGTGCCAGCAGCATACTACAGGGGGCAGGATCTGGGGCCAACGTCCTGACTTTC
d_gene: TRBD1; v_gene: TRBV10-1; j_gene: TRBJ1-1; abundance: -; CDR3aa: CASSSDRGGTEAFF; CDR3nt: TGCGCCAGCAGTTCAGACAGGGGAGGCACTGAAGCTTTCTTT
d_gene: -; v_gene: TRBV27; j_gene: TRBJ1-3; abundance: -; CDR3aa: CASSSLRGSLPGNTIYF; CDR3nt: TGTGCCAGCAGTTCCCTCCGGGGGTCCCTTCCTGGAAACACCATATATTTT
d_gene: -; v_gene: TRBV7-9; j_gene: TRBJ1-6; abundance: -; CDR3aa: CASNAQQDSPLHF; CDR3nt: TGTGCCAGCAACGCTCAACAAGATTCACCCCTCCACTTT
d_gene: TRBD1; v_gene: TRBV2; j_gene: TRBJ2-1; abundance: -; CDR3aa: CASKRTGNNEQFF; CDR3nt: TGTGCCAGCAAGCGGACAGGGAACAATGAGCAGTTCTTC
d_gene: TRBD2; v_gene: TRBV11-2; j_gene: TRBJ2-1; abundance: -; CDR3aa: CASSLRLAGGYNEQFF; CDR3nt: TGTGCCAGCAGCTTAAGACTAGCGGGGGGATACAATGAGCAGTTCTTC
d_gene: -; v_gene: TRBV7-8; j_gene: TRBJ2-3; abundance: -; CDR3aa: CASSLVLYTDTQYF; CDR3nt: TGTGCCAGCAGCTTAGTCCTATACACAGATACGCAGTATTTT
d_gene: -; v_gene: TRBV5-4; j_gene: TRBJ2-2; abundance: -; CDR3aa: CASSSGTYTGELFF; CDR3nt: TGTGCCAGCAGTTCCGGGACTTACACCGGGGAGCTGTTTTTT
d_gene: TRBD1; v_gene: TRBV14; j_gene: TRBJ1-2; abundance: -; CDR3aa: CASSQARGQMDGYTF; CDR3nt: TGTGCCAGCAGCCAAGCCCGGGGACAGATGGATGGCTACACCTTC
d_gene: TRBD2; v_gene: TRBV6-5; j_gene: TRBJ2-3; abundance: -; CDR3aa: CASRPSGKSTDTQYF; CDR3nt: TGTGCCAGCAGGCCCAGCGGGAAGAGCACAGATACGCAGTATTTT
d_gene: -; v_gene: TRBV4-1; j_gene: TRBJ1-2; abundance: -; CDR3aa: CASSQDYSYYGYTF; CDR3nt: TGCGCCAGCAGCCAAGATTACAGCTACTATGGCTACACCTTC
d_gene: -; v_gene: TRBV6-6; j_gene: TRBJ1-6; abundance: few; CDR3aa: CASRPTGWASPLHF; CDR3nt: TGTGCCAGCAGACCTACAGGGTGGGCCTCACCCCTCCACTTT
d_gene: -; v_gene: TRBV2; j_gene: TRBJ2-1; abundance: -; CDR3aa: CATQRSSYNEQFF; CDR3nt: TGTGCCACCCAGCGCAGCTCCTACAATGAGCAGTTCTTC